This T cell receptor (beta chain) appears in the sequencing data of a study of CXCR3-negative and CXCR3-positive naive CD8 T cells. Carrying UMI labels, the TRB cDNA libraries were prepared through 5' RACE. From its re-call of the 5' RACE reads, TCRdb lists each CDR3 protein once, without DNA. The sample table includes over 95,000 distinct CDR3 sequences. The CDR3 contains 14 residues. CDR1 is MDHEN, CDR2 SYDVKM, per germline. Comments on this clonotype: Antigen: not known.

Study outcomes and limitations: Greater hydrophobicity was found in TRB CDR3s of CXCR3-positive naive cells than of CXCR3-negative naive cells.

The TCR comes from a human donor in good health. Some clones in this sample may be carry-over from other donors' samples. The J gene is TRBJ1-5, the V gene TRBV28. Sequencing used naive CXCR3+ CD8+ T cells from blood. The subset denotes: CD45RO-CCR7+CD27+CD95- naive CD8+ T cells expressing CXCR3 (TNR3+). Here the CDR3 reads CASSPDYSNQPQHF.